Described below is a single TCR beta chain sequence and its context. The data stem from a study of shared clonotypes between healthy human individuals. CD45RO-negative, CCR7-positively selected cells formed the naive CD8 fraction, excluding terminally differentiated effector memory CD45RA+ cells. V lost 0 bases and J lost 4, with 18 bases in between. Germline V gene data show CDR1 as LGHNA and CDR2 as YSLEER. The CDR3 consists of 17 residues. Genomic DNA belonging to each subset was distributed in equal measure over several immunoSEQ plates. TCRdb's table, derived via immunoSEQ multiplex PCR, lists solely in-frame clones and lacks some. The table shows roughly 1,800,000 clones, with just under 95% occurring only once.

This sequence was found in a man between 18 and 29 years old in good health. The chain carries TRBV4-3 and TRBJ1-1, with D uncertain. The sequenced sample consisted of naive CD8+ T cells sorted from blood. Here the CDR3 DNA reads TGCGCCAGCAGCCAAGATTCGCGTGGGTACACTGGCACTGAAGCTTTCTTT. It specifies CASSQDSRGYTGTEAFF.